This T cell receptor beta chain comes out of a study of response to subunit inactivated influenza vaccine. The V end was cut by 7 bases, the J end by 2 bases, with 9 bases between. This CDR3 is 13 amino acids long. Germline-derived CDR1 and CDR2 are ENHRY and SYGVKD. This clonotype was picked up a small number of times. Antigen unknown. TCRdb reprocessed the RT-PCR reads via MiXCR and lists one record per CDR3 protein. The repertoire holds approximately 520,000 distinct CDR3 sequences, with more than 15% as singletons. Study-level findings and limits: Few new T cells, the authors suggested, are recruited by each seasonal influenza vaccination.

The TCR comes from a man in his fifties or sixties who received an inactivated influenza vaccine. Sample: CD4+ T cells sorted from PBMCs, taken less than 30 months after vaccination. This rearrangement joins TRBV10-3 to TRBJ1-5; no reliable D call. CDR3 DNA: TGTGCCATCAAAGGAAACGGCAATCAGCCCCAGCATTTT. Protein sequence: CAIKGNGNQPQHF.